Below, 19 T cell receptor beta chains from the same sample are listed, as sequenced in a study of vaccination effects on CD4 cells after COVID-19. CD4+ T cell isolation took place after 10 days of culture. The method was immunoSEQ multiplex PCR; TCRdb's version includes in-frame clones alone and lacks a portion of them. The data contain 40,000 or so clones, more than 75% of them singletons. Antigens of these TCRs are unknown. Sequences were derived from CD4+ T cells from PBMCs cultured without peptide, sampled before COVID-19 vaccination. These receptors all come from a human donor who received a COVID-19 vaccine.

The chain links TRBV5-1 to TRBJ2-3; 15 nucleotides align to TRBD2. There are 18 residues in the CDR3. Germline lookup yields CDR1 SGHRS and CDR2 YFSETQ. Trimming at V came to 3 bases and at J to 2 bases, leaving 7 bases not matched to a gene. CDR3 nucleotide sequence: TGCGCCAGCAGCTCCGGGACTAGCGGGGGGACCAACACAGATACGCAGTATTTT. It encodes CASSSGTSGGTNTDTQYF. Full variable domain (missing parts from reference TRBV5-1 and TRBJ2-3): KAGVTQTPRYLIKTRGQQVTLSCSPISGHRSVSWYQQTPGQGLQFLFEYFSETQRNKGNFPGRFSGRQFSNSRSEMNVSTLELGDSALYLCASSSGTSGGTNTDTQYFGPGTRLTVL.

There are a few counts of this clone. The chain recombines TRBV25-1 with TRBJ1-5; 9 bases match TRBD1. The CDR3 consists of 16 residues. The V and J ends lost 4 bases and 0 bases, in that order; junction bases with no gene match: 4. The germline V gene has CDR1 MGHDK and CDR2 SYGVNS. The CDR3 sequence: CASSGDRGFSNQPQHF. CDR3 coding DNA: TGTGCCAGCAGTGGAGACAGGGGGTTTAGCAATCAGCCCCAGCATTTT.

This chain links TRBV9 with TRBJ1-2; 11 bases are a match to TRBD1. Per the germline V gene, CDR1 is SGDLS and CDR2 is YYNGEE. This CDR3 comprises 13 residues. J gave up 7 bases and V 5 bases, and 4 bases lay outside the gene matches. CDR3 nucleotides: TGTGCCAGCAGTAGGACAGGGGGCTCTGGCTACACCTTC. Protein product: CASSRTGGSGYTF.

This rearrangement joins TRBV7-2 to TRBJ1-2; 7 bases fit TRBD1. The trim removed 7 bases at V and 4 bases at J, leaving 9 bases unmatched. Germline-derived CDR1 and CDR2 are SGHTA and FQGNSA. This CDR3 comprises 14 residues. CDR3 DNA sequence: TGTGCCAGCACCACCGACAGGGTATCCTATGGCTACACCTTC. The encoded protein is CASTTDRVSYGYTF.

The gene calls are TRBV23-1 and TRBJ1-2, with no clear D. TRBV23-1 is labeled an ORF, and its function is uncertain. This CDR3 comprises 14 residues. V lost 10 bases and J lost 3, with 18 bases in between. The chain's CDR3 is CANTFFGGDYGYTF. The CDR3 DNA reads as TGCGCCAACACCTTTTTTGGTGGAGACTATGGCTACACCTTC.

The rearrangement links TRBV7-6 to TRBJ2-3, with 10 nucleotides matching TRBD2. V trimming: 5 bases; J trimming: 6 bases; junction bases outside the gene matches: 5. CDR3 length equals 14 residues. Looked up from germline, CDR1 is SGHVS and CDR2 is FNYEAQ. This chain's CDR3 is CASSPQAGGDTQYF. The CDR3 DNA is TGTGCCAGCAGCCCTCAAGCGGGGGGGGATACGCAGTATTTT.

V is TRBV20-1 and J is TRBJ2-3; TRBD2 aligns across 8 bases. The ends lost 3 bases at V and 0 bases at J; junction bases unmatched: 5. The CDR3 is 15 amino acids. Per germline, CDR1 DFQATT and CDR2 SNEGSKA (reference sequence). The CDR3 protein is CSASRREASTDTQYF. The CDR3 nucleotides read TGCAGTGCTAGTAGGCGGGAGGCTAGCACAGATACGCAGTATTTT.

This chain connects TRBV2 to TRBJ2-2, with 10 bases that match TRBD1. The CDR3 is 14 amino acids. After removal of 4 bases from V and 6 bases from J, the junction contained 2 bases not matched to a gene. Germline loops: CDR1 SNHLY, CDR2 FYNNEI. The CDR3 bases are TGTGCCAGCAGTGGGGACAGGGGTTCCGGGGAGCTGTTTTTT. Amino acids: CASSGDRGSGELFF.

The CDR3 DNA follows: TGTGCCAGCAGCTTATTCAGGGGAGATGAGCAGTTCTTC. Encoded protein: CASSLFRGDEQFF. The chain is built from TRBV7-3 and TRBJ2-1; possibly TRBD1 for D (6 bases). CDR3 length: 13 residues. The ends were cut back, 2 bases at V and 8 bases at J, with 10 bases in the middle. Germline-derived CDR1 and CDR2 are SGHTA and FQGTGA. Variable domain in full (rest from reference TRBV7-3 and TRBJ2-1): GAGVSQTPSNKVTEKGKYVELRCDPISGHTALYWYRQSLGQGPEFLIYFQGTGAADDSGLPNDRFFAVRPEGSVSTLKIQRTERGDSAVYLCASSLFRGDEQFFGPGTRLTVL.

V gene TRBV7-9 combines with J gene TRBJ2-5; D is undetermined. CDR1 SEHNR and CDR2 FQNEAQ come from the germline V gene (reference sequence). The CDR3 loop spans 14 amino acids. V lost 2 bases and J lost 0, with 7 bases in between. The CDR3 sequence is CASSLRPDQETQYF. The CDR3 coding sequence is TGTGCCAGCAGCTTAAGACCGGACCAAGAGACCCAGTACTTC.

The rearrangement links TRBV6-5 to TRBJ2-2; 8 bases match TRBD2. The V segment lost 2 bases and the J segment 7 bases; nucleotides outside the gene matches: 6. Germline V lookup: CDR1 MNHEY, CDR2 SVGAGI. The CDR3 length is 15 residues. The CDR3 region has the DNA TGTGCCAGCAGTTACGCGGGGGGCGGGAGCGGGGAGCTGTTTTTT. Translating gives CASSYAGGGSGELFF.

J is TRBJ1-2 and V is TRBV28, with 8 bases matching TRBD1. This CDR3 spans 14 amino acids. J was trimmed by 4 bases and V by 8 bases; bases with no gene match: 9. Germline V gives CDR1 MDHEN, CDR2 SYDVKM. The CDR3 loop is CASGGITGGYGYTF. CDR3 sequence (DNA): TGTGCCAGCGGGGGGATCACAGGGGGCTATGGCTACACCTTC.

V gene TRBV3-1 (or the pseudogene TRBV3-2) combines with J gene TRBJ2-7; 8 bases match TRBD1. V shed 3 bases, J shed 9 bases, and the junction held 7 bases outside the gene matches. The CDR3 consists of 13 residues. Germline lookup yields CDR1 LGHDT and CDR2 YNNKEL (reference sequence). The CDR3 loop reads CASSQGTGHGQYV. CDR3 in DNA: TGTGCCAGCAGCCAGGGGACAGGTCATGGGCAGTACGTC.

The chain recombines TRBV6-4 with TRBJ2-5, with 8 bases that match TRBD2. The length of the CDR3 is 13 residues. Germline lookup yields CDR1 MRHNA and CDR2 SNTAGT. The trim removed 6 bases at V and 5 bases at J, leaving 5 bases unmatched. Written as DNA, the CDR3 is TGTGCCAGCAGCCGTCGGGAGGGGGAGACCCAGTACTTC. Residues: CASSRREGETQYF.

This chain connects TRBV6-5 to TRBJ1-5; no clear D. This CDR3 spans 12 amino acids. Per germline, CDR1 MNHEY and CDR2 SVGAGI. V was trimmed by 4 bases and J by 8 bases, leaving 9 bases between them. CDR3 bases: TGTGCCAGCAGTTCCCCCGGGGAGCCCCAGCATTTT. It yields the protein CASSSPGEPQHF.

V gene TRBV2 combines with J gene TRBJ1-5; no reliable D call. V lost 3 bases to trimming and J lost 5 bases, with 20 bases between them. The CDR3 loop spans 17 amino acids. CDR1 and CDR2 (germline): SNHLY, FYNNEI. CDR3 region: CASSDVVKRFRYQPQHF. The CDR3 nucleotides read TGTGCCAGCAGTGATGTGGTCAAGAGGTTTCGGTATCAGCCCCAGCATTTT.

The V and J genes are TRBV30 and TRBJ2-1; perhaps TRBD1 as D (5 bases). The V gene lost 3 bases and the J gene lost 15 bases, with 21 bases spanning the gap. The CDR3 is 13 residues long. CDR1 and CDR2 (germline): GTSNPN, SVGIG (reference sequence). The CDR3 coding sequence is TGTGCCTGGAGCGCCAGTTTATGGGGCTATCGGTTCTTC. Amino acids: CAWSASLWGYRFF.

The genes are TRBV27 and TRBJ1-2, with D perhaps TRBD1 (5 bases). CDR1 and CDR2 from the germline V gene are MNHEY and SMNVEV (reference sequence). V dropped 5 bases and J dropped 8 bases, with 18 bases sitting between them. The CDR3 runs 14 residues. The CDR3 DNA sequence: TGTGCCAGCAGTCCTCATGTCATGAGGGGCGGCTACACCTTC. Amino acids: CASSPHVMRGGYTF.

The chain employs TRBV7-7 and TRBJ2-5; D is unresolved. This CDR3 has 13 amino acids. Trimming stripped 5 bases from V and 1 base from J, with 8 bases between. The germline CDR1 and CDR2 sequences are SSHAT and FNYEAQ (reference sequence). CDR3: CASSQVSQETQYF. The CDR3 nucleotides read TGTGCCAGCAGCCAAGTATCCCAAGAGACCCAGTACTTC.